The present entry profiles one T cell receptor (beta chain) with its context. This sample is drawn from a study of control samples from healthy donors and cancer patients. With 1 base clipped from V and 5 bases from J, the junction kept 2 bases outside the gene matches. The CDR3 is made up of 15 amino acids. Germline values: CDR1 SGHTA, CDR2 FQGTGA. This table comes from immunoSEQ multiplex PCR, and its TCRdb copy is limited to in-frame clones, with some not included. The sample has around 180,000 clones, about nine tenths seen once. V usage is TRBV7-3 and J usage is TRBJ2-1; 10 nucleotides agree with TRBD2. This clonotype was obtained from a middle-aged woman in good health. The specimen was blood. The CDR3 region is CASSLMLAGDNEQFF. The CDR3 DNA reads as TGTGCCAGCAGCTTAATGCTAGCGGGGGACAATGAGCAGTTCTTC.